A single TCR beta chain is shown here with its context. These data belong to a study of blood T cell repertoires in COVID-19. For the study at large: Sites in the United States, Italy and Spain provided acute and convalescent COVID-19 samples. The cDNA or gDNA used as material had been derived from T cells, B-cell-depleted T cells, or PBMCs.

The CDR3 covers 15 residues. V dropped 5 bases and J dropped 5 bases, with 21 bases sitting between them. Per germline, CDR1 SQVTM and CDR2 ANQGSEA. Per the original methods: Estimated nucleated cell counts came from reference gene primer amplification. The protocol was immunoSEQ multiplex PCR, while the TCRdb copy is restricted to in-frame clones and leaves out a portion. For V, J and clone size, that table is used; D and trimming come from the DNA. The sample gives about 230,000 clones, around 85% of which show up once; approximately 7.2% is in the top ten. The chain links TRBV29-1 to TRBJ2-5; tentative D call: TRBD2 (5 bases). Sequencing was performed on peripheral blood. The TCR originated in a woman aged 80 or older with acute or convalescent COVID-19. CDR3 in DNA: TGCAGCGTTTTTCACCTCCCGGAACCGGGGGAGACCCAGTACTTC. As protein: CSVFHLPEPGETQYF. Drawing the rest from reference TRBV29-1 and TRBJ2-5, the complete variable domain is SAVISQKPSRDICQRGTSLTIQCQVDSQVTMMFWYRQQPGQSLTLIATANQGSEATYESGFVIDKFPISRPNLTFSTLTVSNMSPEDSSIYLCSVFHLPEPGETQYFGPGTRLLVL.